This TCR beta chain was retrieved from a study of blood T cell repertoires in COVID-19. Study at large: The origin of the acute and convalescent COVID-19 samples was the United States, Italy and Spain.

Data came from immunoSEQ multiplex PCR; TCRdb stores just in-frame clones and leaves some out. The sample includes some 160,000 clones, more than 75% of them seen just once. The CDR3 has 13 amino acids. Trimming at V came to 5 bases and at J to 5 bases, leaving 4 bases not matched to a gene. Germline lookup yields CDR1 MNHEY and CDR2 SVGEGT. This sequence originates from a woman aged 45-65 years who had recovered from COVID-19. The chain has TRBV6-2 or TRBV6-3 and TRBJ1-1, with 8 bases lining up with TRBD1. The source material was PBMCs or T cells enriched from blood (not recorded which). This CDR3 reads CASSPTGGTEAFF. DNA for the CDR3: TGTGCCAGCAGTCCCACAGGGGGAACTGAAGCTTTCTTT.